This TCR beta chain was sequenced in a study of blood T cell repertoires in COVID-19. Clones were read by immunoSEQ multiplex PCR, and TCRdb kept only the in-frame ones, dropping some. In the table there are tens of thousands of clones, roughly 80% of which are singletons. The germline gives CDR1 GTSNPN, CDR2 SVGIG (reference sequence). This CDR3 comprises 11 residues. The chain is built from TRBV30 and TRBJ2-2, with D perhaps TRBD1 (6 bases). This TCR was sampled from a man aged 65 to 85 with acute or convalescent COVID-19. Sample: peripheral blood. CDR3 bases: TGTGGGGGAGAGGGGGCCGGGGAGCTGTTTTTT. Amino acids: CGGEGAGELFF.